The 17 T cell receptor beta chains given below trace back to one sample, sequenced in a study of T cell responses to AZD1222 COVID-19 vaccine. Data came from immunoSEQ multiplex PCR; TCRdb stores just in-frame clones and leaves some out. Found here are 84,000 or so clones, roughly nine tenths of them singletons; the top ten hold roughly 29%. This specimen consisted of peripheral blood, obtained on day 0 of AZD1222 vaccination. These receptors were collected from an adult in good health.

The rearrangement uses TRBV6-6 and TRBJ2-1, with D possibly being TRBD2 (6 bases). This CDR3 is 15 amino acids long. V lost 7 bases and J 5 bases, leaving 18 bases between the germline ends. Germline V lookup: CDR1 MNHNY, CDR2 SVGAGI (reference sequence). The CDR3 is CASTDRLGGHNEQFF. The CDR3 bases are TGTGCCAGCACCGACCGCCTGGGAGGACACAATGAGCAGTTCTTC.

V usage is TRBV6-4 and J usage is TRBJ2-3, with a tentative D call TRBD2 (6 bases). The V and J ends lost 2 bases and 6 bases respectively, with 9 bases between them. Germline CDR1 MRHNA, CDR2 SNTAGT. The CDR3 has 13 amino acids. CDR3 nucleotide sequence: TGTGCCAGCAGTGACAAGGAGGGGGATACGCAGTATTTT. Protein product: CASSDKEGDTQYF.

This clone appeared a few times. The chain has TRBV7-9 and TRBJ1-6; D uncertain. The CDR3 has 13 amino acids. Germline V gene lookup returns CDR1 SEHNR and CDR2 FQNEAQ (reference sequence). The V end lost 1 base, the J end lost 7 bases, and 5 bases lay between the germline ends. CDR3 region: CASSLEENSPLHF. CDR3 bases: TGTGCCAGCAGCTTAGAGGAGAATTCACCCCTCCACTTT. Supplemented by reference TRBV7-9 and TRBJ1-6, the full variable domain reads DTGVSQNPRHKITKRGQNVTFRCDPISEHNRLYWYRQTLGQGPEFLTYFQNEAQLEKSRLLSDRFSAERPKGSFSTLEIQRTEQGDSAMYLCASSLEENSPLHFGNGTRLTVT.

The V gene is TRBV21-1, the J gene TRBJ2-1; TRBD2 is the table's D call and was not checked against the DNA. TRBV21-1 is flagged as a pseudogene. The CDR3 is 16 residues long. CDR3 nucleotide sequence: TGTGCCAGCAGCGAGGTAAGGACTAGCGTGCAAGAGGAGCAGTTCTTC. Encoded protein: CASSEVRTSVQEEQFF.

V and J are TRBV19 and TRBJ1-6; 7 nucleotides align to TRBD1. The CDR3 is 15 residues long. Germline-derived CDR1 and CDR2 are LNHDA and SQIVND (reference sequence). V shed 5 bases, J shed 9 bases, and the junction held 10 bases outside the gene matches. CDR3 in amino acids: CASSEQGFRGSPLHF. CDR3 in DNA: TGTGCCAGTAGTGAACAGGGGTTTCGAGGTTCACCCCTCCACTTT.

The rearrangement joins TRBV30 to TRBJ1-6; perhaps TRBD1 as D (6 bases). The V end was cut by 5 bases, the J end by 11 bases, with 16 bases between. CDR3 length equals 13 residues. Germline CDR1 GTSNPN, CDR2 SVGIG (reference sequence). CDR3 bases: TGTGCCTGGGAGACGGGCCCAGGGGCACCCCTCCACTTT. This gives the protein CAWETGPGAPLHF.

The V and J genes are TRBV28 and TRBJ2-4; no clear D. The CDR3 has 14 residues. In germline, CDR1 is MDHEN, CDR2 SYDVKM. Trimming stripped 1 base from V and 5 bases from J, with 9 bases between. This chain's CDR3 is CASSLLGGENIQYF. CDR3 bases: TGTGCCAGCAGTTTATTAGGCGGCGAAAACATTCAGTACTTC.

CDR3 DNA sequence: TGCGCCAGCAGCTTGGAAGCCGCCGGGGCGGTGTATGGCTACACCTTC. Protein product: CASSLEAAGAVYGYTF. The V gene is TRBV5-1, the J gene TRBJ1-2; perhaps TRBD1 as D (5 bases). This CDR3 is built from 16 residues. The germline V and J ends were trimmed by 0 bases and 5 bases, with 17 bases remaining between them. CDR1 and CDR2 from the germline V gene are SGHRS and YFSETQ.

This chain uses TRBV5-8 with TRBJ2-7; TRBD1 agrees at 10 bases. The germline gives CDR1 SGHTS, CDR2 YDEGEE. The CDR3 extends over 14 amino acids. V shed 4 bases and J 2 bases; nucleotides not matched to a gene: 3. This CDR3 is CASSQTGGTYEQYF. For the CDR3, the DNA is TGTGCCAGCAGCCAGACAGGGGGCACCTACGAGCAGTACTTC.

The CDR3 DNA sequence: TGTGCCAGCAGATTACAGGCGATAGGGAACACTGAAGCTTTCTTT. It translates to CASRLQAIGNTEAFF. The rearrangement joins TRBV6-4 to TRBJ1-1, with D possibly being TRBD1 (5 bases). Trimming removed 6 bases at V and 1 base at J, with 15 bases between. The CDR3 consists of 15 residues. The germline V gene has CDR1 MRHNA and CDR2 SNTAGT.

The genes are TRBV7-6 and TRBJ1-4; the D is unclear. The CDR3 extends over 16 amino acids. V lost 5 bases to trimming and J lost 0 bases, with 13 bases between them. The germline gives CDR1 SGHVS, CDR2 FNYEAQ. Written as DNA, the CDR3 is TGTGCCAGCAGCACCTCCACAGTGCCAACTAATGAAAAACTGTTTTTT. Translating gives CASSTSTVPTNEKLFF.

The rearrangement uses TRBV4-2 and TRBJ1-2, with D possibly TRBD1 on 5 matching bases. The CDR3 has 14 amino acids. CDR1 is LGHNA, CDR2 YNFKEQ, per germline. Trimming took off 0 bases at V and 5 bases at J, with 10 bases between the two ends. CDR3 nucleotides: TGTGCCAGCAGCCAAGACGGGACCGTATATGGCTACACCTTC. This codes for CASSQDGTVYGYTF.

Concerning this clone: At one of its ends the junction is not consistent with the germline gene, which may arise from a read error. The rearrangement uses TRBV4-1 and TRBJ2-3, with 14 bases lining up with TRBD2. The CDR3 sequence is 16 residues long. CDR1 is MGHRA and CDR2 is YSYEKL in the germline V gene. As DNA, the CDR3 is TGCGCCAGCAGCCAAGAGGGACTAGCGGGAGCAGAAACGCAGTATTTT. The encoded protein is CASSQEGLAGAETQYF.

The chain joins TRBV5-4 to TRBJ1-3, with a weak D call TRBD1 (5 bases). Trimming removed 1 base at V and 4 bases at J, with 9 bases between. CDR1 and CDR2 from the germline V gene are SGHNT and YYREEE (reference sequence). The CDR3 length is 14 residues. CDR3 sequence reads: CASSLPGSGNTIYF. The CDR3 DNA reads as TGTGCCAGCAGCTTGCCAGGGTCCGGAAACACCATATATTTT.

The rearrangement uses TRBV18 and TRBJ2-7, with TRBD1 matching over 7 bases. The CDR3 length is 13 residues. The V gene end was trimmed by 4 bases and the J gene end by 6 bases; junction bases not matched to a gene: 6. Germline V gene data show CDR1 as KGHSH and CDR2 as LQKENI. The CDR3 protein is CASSRSQGVEQYF. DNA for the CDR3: TGTGCCAGCTCACGCTCGCAGGGGGTCGAGCAGTACTTC.

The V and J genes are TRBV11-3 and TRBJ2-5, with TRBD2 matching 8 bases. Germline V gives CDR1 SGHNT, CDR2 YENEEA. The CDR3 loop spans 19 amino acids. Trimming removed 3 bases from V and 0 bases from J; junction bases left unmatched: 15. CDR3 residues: CASSFRSSGFVGYQETQYF. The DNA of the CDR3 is TGTGCCAGCAGCTTTAGGTCTAGCGGGTTCGTGGGGTACCAAGAGACCCAGTACTTC.

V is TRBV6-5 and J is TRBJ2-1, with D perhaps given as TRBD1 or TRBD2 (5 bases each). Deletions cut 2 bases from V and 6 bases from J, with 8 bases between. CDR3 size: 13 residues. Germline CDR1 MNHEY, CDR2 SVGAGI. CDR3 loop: CASSYGDRNEQFF. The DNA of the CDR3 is TGTGCCAGCAGTTACGGGGACCGCAATGAGCAGTTCTTC.